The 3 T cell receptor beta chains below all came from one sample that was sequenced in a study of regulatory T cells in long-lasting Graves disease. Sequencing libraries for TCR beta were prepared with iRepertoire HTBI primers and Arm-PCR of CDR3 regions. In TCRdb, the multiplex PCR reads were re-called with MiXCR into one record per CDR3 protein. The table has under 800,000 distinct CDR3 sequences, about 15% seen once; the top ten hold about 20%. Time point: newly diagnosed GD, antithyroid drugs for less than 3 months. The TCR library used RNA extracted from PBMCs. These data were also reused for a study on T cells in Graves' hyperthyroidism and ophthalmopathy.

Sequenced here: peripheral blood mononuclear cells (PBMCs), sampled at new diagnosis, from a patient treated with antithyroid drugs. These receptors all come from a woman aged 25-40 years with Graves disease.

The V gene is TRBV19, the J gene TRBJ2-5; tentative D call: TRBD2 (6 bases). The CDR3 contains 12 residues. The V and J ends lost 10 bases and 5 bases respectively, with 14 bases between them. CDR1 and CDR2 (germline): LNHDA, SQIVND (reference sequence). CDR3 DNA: TGTGCCACCAGGCGGGGTCGGGAGACCCAGTACTTC. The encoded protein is CATRRGRETQYF.

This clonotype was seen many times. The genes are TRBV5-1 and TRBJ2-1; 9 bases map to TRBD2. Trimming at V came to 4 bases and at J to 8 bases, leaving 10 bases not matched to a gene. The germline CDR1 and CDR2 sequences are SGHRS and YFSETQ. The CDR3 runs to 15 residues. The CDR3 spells CASSTGGTSSYEQFF. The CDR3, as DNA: TGCGCCAGCAGCACCGGGGGGACTAGCAGTTATGAGCAGTTCTTC. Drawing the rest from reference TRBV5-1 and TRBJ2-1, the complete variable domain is KAGVTQTPRYLIKTRGQQVTLSCSPISGHRSVSWYQQTPGQGLQFLFEYFSETQRNKGNFPGRFSGRQFSNSRSEMNVSTLELGDSALYLCASSTGGTSSYEQFFGPGTRLTVL.

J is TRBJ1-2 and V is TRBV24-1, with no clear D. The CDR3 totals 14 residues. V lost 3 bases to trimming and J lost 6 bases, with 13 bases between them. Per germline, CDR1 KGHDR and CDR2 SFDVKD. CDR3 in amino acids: CATSDPSYGNGYTF. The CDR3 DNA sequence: TGTGCCACCAGTGATCCGTCGTATGGGAATGGCTACACCTTC.